The sequence of this T cell receptor beta chain was determined in a study of graft-versus-host responses after intestinal transplantation. About the study: Grafts that recipients had were multivisceral, liver-intestinal, or isolated intestinal transplants. Induction using anti-thymocyte globulin, followed by tacrolimus and steroids for approximately 3 years, was given to all recipients.

The study, taken as a whole, reports: The authors found GvH clones in recipient marrow, some appearing first in ileum or blood. Peak circulating GvH clone levels were associated with early post-transplant HvG declines.

In regard to this clone: Its target is unknown.

Clones were sequenced by immunoSEQ multiplex PCR, and TCRdb holds only the in-frame ones, with some missing. Here the sample spans 90,000 to 150,000 clones, over 85% being singletons. Germline-derived CDR1 and CDR2 are MNHNS and SASEGT. The CDR3 runs to 14 residues. V lost 3 bases to trimming and J lost 0 bases, with 6 bases between them. This sequence originates from a human donor who received an intestinal transplant. The sequenced sample was unstimulated CD4+ T cells sorted from spleen or lymph node cells, obtained before intestinal transplant. This rearrangement joins TRBV6-1 to TRBJ2-1; the D is unclear. The DNA for the CDR3 is TGTGCCAGCAGTGACGTAAACTCCTACAATGAGCAGTTCTTC. Residues: CASSDVNSYNEQFF.